Listed here are 6 T cell receptor beta chains from one sample, sequenced in a study of CD8 T cells in Susac syndrome. RNA totalling about 0.45 to 1 ug underwent reverse transcription with random hexamers. TCRdb re-called the immunoSEQ multiplex PCR reads with MiXCR, one entry per CDR3 protein. The table shows about 120,000 distinct CDR3 sequences, with roughly 90% occurring only once. The sample comprised CD8+ T cells from PBMCs. These receptor sequences come from a human donor in good health.

Only a few counts were recorded for this clonotype. V is TRBV6-2 or TRBV6-3 and J is TRBJ2-7, with D maybe TRBD1 (5 bases). The V gene lost 2 bases and the J gene lost 5 bases, with 7 bases spanning the gap. This CDR3 region has 12 residues. The germline gives CDR1 MNHEY, CDR2 SVGEGT. CDR3 loop: CASSYSRDEQYF. The CDR3 bases are TGTGCCAGCAGTTACAGCAGGGACGAGCAGTACTTC.

There are a few counts of this clonotype. The chain uses TRBV4-3 and TRBJ2-7, with 12 nucleotides matching TRBD1. V lost 4 bases, J lost 6 bases, and 4 bases stayed unmatched. This CDR3 comprises 14 residues. Germline lookup yields CDR1 LGHNA and CDR2 YSLEER. CDR3 residues: CASSPGQGASEQYF. The CDR3 DNA reads as TGCGCCAGCAGCCCGGGACAGGGGGCGTCCGAGCAGTACTTC.

This clonotype was counted once. This chain connects TRBV6-2 or TRBV6-3 to TRBJ2-1, with 8 bases lining up with TRBD2. Per germline, CDR1 MNHEY and CDR2 SVGEGT. The CDR3 loop spans 13 amino acids. Losses at the gene ends were 8 bases for V and 9 bases for J; bases not matched to a gene: 9. The CDR3 coding sequence is TGTGCCAGCCGCCCCGCGGGAGGAAGTGAGCAGTTCTTC. Amino acid sequence: CASRPAGGSEQFF.

This clonotype has a handful of counts. V gene TRBV6-6 combines with J gene TRBJ2-5; weak D call: TRBD1 (6 bases). V was pared by 2 bases and J by 4 bases, with 11 bases between. The germline V gene encodes CDR1 MNHNY and CDR2 SVGAGI (reference sequence). This CDR3 has 14 residues. The CDR3 bases are TGTGCCAGCAGTTACCAGGGGACGGGAGAGACCCAGTACTTC. It specifies CASSYQGTGETQYF.

The V call is TRBV19, the J call TRBJ2-2, with D perhaps matching TRBD1 (6 bases). Looked up from germline, CDR1 is LNHDA and CDR2 is SQIVND (reference sequence). This CDR3 is 14 amino acids long. Trimming pared 4 bases from V and 2 bases from J, leaving 8 bases between. The CDR3 DNA follows: TGTGCCAGTAGTAACAGGGATAACACCGGGGAGCTGTTTTTT. This sequence encodes CASSNRDNTGELFF.

This chain connects TRBV2 to TRBJ1-1; 7 positions match TRBD1. The CDR3 is 13 residues long. The germline gives CDR1 SNHLY, CDR2 FYNNEI. The J segment lost 0 bases and the V segment lost 10 bases, leaving 5 bases of the junction unmatched. CDR3 nucleotide sequence: TGTGCCACTTCGGGACAGTTGAACACTGAAGCTTTCTTT. Encoded protein: CATSGQLNTEAFF.